This TCR beta chain emerged from a study of cytomegalovirus exposure and HLA in healthy donors. Points from the study as a whole: Per a later analysis, 15,000 to 20,000 TCR beta sequences showed association with HLA alleles at 0.05 false discovery rate.

Remarks on this clone: Its antigen is not identified.

This CDR3 is built from 15 residues. The germline V gene has CDR1 SGDLS and CDR2 YYNGEE. J gave up 3 bases and V 0 bases, and 3 bases lay outside the gene matches. The PCR had 60 Vbeta and 13 Jbeta primers. This table comes from immunoSEQ multiplex PCR, and its TCRdb copy is limited to in-frame clones, with some not included. Of about 150,000 clones listed, over 70% are singletons. This clonotype originated in a man aged 50-60 years in good health and CMV-seropositive. J is TRBJ2-7 and V is TRBV9, with TRBD2 matching over 10 bases. Sequenced material: PBMCs. CDR3 DNA sequence: TGTGCCAGCAGCGTAGGGACTAGCGGATACTACGAGCAGTACTTC. This sequence encodes CASSVGTSGYYEQYF.